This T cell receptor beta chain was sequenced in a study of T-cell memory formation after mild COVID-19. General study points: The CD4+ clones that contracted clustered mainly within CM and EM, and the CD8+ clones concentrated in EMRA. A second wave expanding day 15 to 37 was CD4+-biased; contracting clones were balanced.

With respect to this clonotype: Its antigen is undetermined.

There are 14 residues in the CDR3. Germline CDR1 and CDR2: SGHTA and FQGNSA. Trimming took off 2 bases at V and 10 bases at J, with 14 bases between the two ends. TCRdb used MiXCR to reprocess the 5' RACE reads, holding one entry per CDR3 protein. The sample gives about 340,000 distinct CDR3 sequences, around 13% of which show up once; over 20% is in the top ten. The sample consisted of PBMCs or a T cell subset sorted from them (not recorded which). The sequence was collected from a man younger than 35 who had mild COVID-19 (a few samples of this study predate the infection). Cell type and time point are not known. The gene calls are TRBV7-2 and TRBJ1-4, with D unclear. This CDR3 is CASSLPLGFGKLFF. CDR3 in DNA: TGTGCCAGCAGCTTACCCCTGGGGTTTGGAAAACTGTTTTTT.